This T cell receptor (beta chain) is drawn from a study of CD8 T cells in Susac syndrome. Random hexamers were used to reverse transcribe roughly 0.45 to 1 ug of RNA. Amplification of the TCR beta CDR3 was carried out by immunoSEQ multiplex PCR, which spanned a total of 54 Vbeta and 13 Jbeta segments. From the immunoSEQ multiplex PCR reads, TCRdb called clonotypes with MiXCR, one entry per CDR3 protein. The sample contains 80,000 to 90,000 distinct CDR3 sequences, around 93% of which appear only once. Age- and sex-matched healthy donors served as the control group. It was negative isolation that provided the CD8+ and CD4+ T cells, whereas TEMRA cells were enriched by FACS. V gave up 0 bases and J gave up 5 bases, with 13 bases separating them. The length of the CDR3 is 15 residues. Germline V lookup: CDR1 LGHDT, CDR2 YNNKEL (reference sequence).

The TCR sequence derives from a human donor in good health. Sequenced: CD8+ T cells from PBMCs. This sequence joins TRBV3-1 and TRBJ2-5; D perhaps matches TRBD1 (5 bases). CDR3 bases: TGTGCCAGCAGCCAAGATCCGAAGTGGGGCGAGACCCAGTACTTC. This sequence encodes CASSQDPKWGETQYF.